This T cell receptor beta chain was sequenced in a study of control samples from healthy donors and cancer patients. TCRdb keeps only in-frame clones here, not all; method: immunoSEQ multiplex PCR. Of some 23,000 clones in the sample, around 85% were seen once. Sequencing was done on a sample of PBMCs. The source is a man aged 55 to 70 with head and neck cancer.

The CDR3 DNA is TGTGCCAGCAGCGCGCAGGTCCAAGAGACCCAGTACTTC. Translating it yields CASSAQVQETQYF. V usage is TRBV9 and J usage is TRBJ2-5; no definite D call. The CDR3 runs to 13 residues. Germline CDR1 reads SGDLS; CDR2 reads YYNGEE. Trimming pared 3 bases from V and 1 base from J, leaving 7 bases between.